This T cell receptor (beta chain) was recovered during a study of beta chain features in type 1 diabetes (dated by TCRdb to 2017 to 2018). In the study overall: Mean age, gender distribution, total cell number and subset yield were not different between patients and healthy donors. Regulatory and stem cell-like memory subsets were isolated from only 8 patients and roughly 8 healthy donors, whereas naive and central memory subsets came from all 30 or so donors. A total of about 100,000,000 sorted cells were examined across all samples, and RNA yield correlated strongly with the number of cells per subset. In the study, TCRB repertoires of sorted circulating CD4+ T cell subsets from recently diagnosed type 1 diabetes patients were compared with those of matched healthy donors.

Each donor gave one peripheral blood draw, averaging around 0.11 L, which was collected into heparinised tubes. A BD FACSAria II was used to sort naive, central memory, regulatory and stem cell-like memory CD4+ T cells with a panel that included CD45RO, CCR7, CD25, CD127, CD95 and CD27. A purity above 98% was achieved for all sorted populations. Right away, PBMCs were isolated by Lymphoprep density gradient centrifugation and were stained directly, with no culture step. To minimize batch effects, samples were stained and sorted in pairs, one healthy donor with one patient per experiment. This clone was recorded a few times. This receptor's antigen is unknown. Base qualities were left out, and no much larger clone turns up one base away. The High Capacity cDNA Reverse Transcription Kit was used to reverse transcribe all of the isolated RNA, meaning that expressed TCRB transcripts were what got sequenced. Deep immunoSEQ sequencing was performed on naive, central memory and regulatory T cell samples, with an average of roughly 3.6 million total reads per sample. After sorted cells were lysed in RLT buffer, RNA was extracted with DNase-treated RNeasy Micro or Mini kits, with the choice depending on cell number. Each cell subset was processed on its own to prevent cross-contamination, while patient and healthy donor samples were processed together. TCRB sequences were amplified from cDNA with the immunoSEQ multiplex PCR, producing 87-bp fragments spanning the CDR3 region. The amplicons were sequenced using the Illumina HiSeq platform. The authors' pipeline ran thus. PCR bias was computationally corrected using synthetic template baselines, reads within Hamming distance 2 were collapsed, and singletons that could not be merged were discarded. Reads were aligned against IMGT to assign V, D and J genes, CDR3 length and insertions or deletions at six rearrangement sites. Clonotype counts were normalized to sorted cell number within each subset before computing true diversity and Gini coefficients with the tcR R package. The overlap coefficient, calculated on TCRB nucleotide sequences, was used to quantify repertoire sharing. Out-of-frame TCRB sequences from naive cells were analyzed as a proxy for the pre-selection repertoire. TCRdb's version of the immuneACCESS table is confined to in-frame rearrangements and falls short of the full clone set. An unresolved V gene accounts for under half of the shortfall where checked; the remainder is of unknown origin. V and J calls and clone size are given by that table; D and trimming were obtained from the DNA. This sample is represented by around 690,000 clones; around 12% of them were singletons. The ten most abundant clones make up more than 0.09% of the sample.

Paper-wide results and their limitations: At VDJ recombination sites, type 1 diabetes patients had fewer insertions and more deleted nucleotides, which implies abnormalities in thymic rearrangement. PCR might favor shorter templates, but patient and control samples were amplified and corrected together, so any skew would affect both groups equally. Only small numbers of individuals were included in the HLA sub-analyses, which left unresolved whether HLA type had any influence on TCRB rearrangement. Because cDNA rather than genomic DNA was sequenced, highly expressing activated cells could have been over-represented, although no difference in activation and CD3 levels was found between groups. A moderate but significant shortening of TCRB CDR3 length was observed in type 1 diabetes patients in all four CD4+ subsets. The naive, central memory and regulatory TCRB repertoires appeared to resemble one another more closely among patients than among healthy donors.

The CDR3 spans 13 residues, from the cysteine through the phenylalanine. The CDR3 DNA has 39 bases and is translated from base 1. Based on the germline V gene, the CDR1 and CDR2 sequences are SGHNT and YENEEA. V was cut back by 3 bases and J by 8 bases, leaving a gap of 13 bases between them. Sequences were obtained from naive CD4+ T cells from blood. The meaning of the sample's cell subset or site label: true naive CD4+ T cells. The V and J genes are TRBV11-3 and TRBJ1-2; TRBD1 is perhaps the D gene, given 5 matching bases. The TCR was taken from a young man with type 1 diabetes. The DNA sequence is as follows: TGTGCCAGCAGCTTTCATGGGGGAGACGGCTACACCTTC. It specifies CASSFHGGDGYTF. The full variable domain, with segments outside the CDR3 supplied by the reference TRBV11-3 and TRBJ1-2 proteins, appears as EAGVVQSPRYKIIEKKQPVAFWCNPISGHNTLYWYLQNLGQGPELLIRYENEEAVDDSQLPKDRFSAERLKGVDSTLKIQPAELGDSAVYLCASSFHGGDGYTFGSGTRLTVV.